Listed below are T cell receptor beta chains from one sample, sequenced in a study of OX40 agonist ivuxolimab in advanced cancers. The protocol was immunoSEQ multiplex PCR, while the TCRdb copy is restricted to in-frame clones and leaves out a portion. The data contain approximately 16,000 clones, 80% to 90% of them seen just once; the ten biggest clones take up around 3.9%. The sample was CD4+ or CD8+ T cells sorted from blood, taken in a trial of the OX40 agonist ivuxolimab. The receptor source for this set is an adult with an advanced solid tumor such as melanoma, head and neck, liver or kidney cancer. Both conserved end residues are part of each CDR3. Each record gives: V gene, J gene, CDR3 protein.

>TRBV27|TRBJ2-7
CASTPSRLGGSYEQYF
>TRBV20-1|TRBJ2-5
CSVDTTEAQYF
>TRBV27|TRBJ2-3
CASSSRDRATDTQYF
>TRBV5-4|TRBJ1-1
CASSLGRGNTEAFF
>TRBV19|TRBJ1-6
CASSMGPLTSPLHF
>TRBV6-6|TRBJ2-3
CATSNSGTTDTQYF
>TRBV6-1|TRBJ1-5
CASSPQGEQPQHF
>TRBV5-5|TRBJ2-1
CASSSGQGRGNEQFF
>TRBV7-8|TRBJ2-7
CASSLGGTGGSYEQYF
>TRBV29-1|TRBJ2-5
CSVVIAGQTQYF
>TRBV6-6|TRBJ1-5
CASSQGGGYNQPQHF
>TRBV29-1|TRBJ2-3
CSVSLVANTDTQYF
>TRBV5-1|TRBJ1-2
CASSLSSGPTNYGYTF